The rows below give T cell receptor beta chains drawn from one sample of a study of CD8 T cells in ankylosing spondylitis. One entry per CDR3 protein results from TCRdb running MiXCR on the 5' RACE reads. The data hold about 700,000 distinct CDR3 sequences, with under 20% observed a single time. The source material was blood, either unsorted or a sorted T cell fraction (not recorded which). These receptors all come from a male donor with ankylosing spondylitis. CDR3s include the opening cysteine and the closing phenylalanine or tryptophan. D genes are given only for firm matches. Clone size, where shown, is once, few, many, or a class for clones that have expanded.

V gene: TRBV20-1; clone size: .; D gene: .; J gene: TRBJ2-3; CDR3 DNA: TGCAGTGCTAGTCTCCCGGGAGCGGGTGTAGTAACAGATACGCAGTATTTT; CDR3 protein: CSASLPGAGVVTDTQYF
V gene: TRBV5-6; clone size: .; D gene: .; J gene: TRBJ2-5; CDR3 DNA: TGTGCCAGCAGCTTATGGGCGGCCCAAGAGACCCAGTACTTC; CDR3 protein: CASSLWAAQETQYF
V gene: TRBV20-1; clone size: .; D gene: TRBD2; J gene: TRBJ2-1; CDR3 DNA: TGCAGTGCTAGAGCAGCCGGGACTAGAGACTACAATGAGCAGTTCTTC; CDR3 protein: CSARAAGTRDYNEQFF
V gene: TRBV4-3; clone size: .; D gene: .; J gene: TRBJ2-5; CDR3 DNA: TGCGCCAGCAGCCAAGAGGGGATGCAAGAGACCCAGTACTTC; CDR3 protein: CASSQEGMQETQYF
V gene: TRBV25-1; clone size: few; D gene: .; J gene: TRBJ2-2; CDR3 DNA: TGTGCCAGCAGTGAATTTAAAGGGGTTAACACCGGGGAGCTGTTTTTT; CDR3 protein: CASSEFKGVNTGELFF
V gene: TRBV7-9; clone size: .; D gene: .; J gene: TRBJ2-2; CDR3 DNA: TGTGCCAGCAGCAACCCCCGGAGTATCTCCACCGGGGAGCTGTTTTTT; CDR3 protein: CASSNPRSISTGELFF
V gene: TRBV7-2; clone size: few; D gene: .; J gene: TRBJ2-4; CDR3 DNA: TGTGCCAGCAGCTATTGGGTTGGAGGGCAAAACATTCAGTACTTC; CDR3 protein: CASSYWVGGQNIQYF
V gene: TRBV7-3; clone size: .; D gene: .; J gene: TRBJ2-2; CDR3 DNA: TGTGCCAGCAGCTTCGGAACGGGAGTGGGCACCGGGGAGCTGTTTTTT; CDR3 protein: CASSFGTGVGTGELFF
V gene: TRBV5-1; clone size: few; D gene: TRBD1; J gene: TRBJ2-1; CDR3 DNA: TGCGCCAGCAGCGGGGGACAGGGTTACTACAATGAGCAGTTCTTC; CDR3 protein: CASSGGQGYYNEQFF
V gene: TRBV12-3/TRBV12-4; clone size: few; D gene: .; J gene: TRBJ2-5; CDR3 DNA: TGTGCCAGCAGGGGGAGGTCCCAAGAGACCCAGTACTTC; CDR3 protein: CASRGRSQETQYF
V gene: TRBV7-3; clone size: .; D gene: TRBD2; J gene: TRBJ2-1; CDR3 DNA: TGTGCCAGCAGCTTAGTACCGGGAGGACCCAATGAGCAGTTCTTC; CDR3 protein: CASSLVPGGPNEQFF
V gene: TRBV12-3/TRBV12-4; clone size: .; D gene: .; J gene: TRBJ1-2; CDR3 DNA: TGTGCCAGCAGGGATATTGATGGCTACACCTTC; CDR3 protein: CASRDIDGYTF
V gene: TRBV3-1; clone size: .; D gene: TRBD2; J gene: TRBJ2-2; CDR3 DNA: TGTGCCAGCAGCCAAGGAGTGGGACTAGCGGGGGAGAACACCGGGGAGCTGTTTTTT; CDR3 protein: CASSQGVGLAGENTGELFF
V gene: TRBV12-3/TRBV12-4; clone size: many; D gene: .; J gene: TRBJ1-5; CDR3 DNA: TGTGCCAGCAGGGCGGGGGCAACGGTCAATCAGCCCCAGCATTTT; CDR3 protein: CASRAGATVNQPQHF
V gene: TRBV20-1; clone size: few; D gene: TRBD2; J gene: TRBJ2-2; CDR3 DNA: TGCAGTGCTAGAGATGGAGCGGGACGAGTGAACACCGGGGAGCTGTTTTTT; CDR3 protein: CSARDGAGRVNTGELFF
V gene: TRBV18; clone size: .; D gene: TRBD2; J gene: TRBJ2-1; CDR3 DNA: TGTGCCAGCTCACCTAGGGCAGTAGCGGGAGGTTCACCCAATGAGCAGTTCTTC; CDR3 protein: CASSPRAVAGGSPNEQFF